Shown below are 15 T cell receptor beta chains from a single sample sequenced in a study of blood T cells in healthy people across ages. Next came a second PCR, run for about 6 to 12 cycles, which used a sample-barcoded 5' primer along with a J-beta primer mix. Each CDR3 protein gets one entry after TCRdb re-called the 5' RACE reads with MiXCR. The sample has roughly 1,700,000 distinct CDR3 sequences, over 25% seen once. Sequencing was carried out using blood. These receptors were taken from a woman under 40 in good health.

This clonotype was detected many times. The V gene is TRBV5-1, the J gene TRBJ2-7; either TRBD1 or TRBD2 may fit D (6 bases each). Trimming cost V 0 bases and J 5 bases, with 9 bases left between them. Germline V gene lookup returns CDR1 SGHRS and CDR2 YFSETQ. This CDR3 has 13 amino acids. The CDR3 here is CASSLEGGDEQYF. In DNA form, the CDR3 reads TGCGCCAGCAGCTTGGAGGGGGGTGACGAGCAGTACTTC. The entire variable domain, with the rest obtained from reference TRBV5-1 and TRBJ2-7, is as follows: KAGVTQTPRYLIKTRGQQVTLSCSPISGHRSVSWYQQTPGQGLQFLFEYFSETQRNKGNFPGRFSGRQFSNSRSEMNVSTLELGDSALYLCASSLEGGDEQYFGPGTRLTVT.

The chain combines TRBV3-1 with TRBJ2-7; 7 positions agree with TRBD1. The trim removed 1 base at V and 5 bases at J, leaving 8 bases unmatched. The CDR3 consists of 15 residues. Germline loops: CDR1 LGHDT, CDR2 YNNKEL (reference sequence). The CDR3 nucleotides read TGTGCCAGCAGCCAAGGACTGAGACAGGGCGACGAGCAGTACTTC. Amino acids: CASSQGLRQGDEQYF.

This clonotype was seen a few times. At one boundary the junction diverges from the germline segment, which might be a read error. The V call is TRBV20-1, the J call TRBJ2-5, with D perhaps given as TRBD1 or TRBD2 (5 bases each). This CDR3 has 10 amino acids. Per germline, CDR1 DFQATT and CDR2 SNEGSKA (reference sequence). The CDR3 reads CSARDGTLYF. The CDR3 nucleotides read TGCAGTGCTAGAGATGGGACCCTGTACTTC.

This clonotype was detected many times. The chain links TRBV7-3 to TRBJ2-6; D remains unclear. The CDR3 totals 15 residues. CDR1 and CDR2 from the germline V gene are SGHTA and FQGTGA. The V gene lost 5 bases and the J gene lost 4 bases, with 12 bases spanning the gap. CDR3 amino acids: CASSPLESGANVLTF. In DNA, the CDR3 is TGTGCCAGCAGCCCTTTGGAATCCGGGGCCAACGTCCTGACTTTC.

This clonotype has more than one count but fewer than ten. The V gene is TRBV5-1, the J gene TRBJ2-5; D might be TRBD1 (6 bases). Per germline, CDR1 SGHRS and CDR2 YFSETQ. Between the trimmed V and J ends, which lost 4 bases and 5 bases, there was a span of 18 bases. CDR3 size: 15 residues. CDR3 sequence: CASSRTLGADETQYF. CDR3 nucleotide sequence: TGCGCCAGCAGCCGCACCCTGGGGGCCGATGAGACCCAGTACTTC.

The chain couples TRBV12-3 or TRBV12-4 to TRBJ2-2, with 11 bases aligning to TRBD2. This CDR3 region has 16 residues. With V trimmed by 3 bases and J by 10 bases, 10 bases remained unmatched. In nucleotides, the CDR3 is TGTGCCAGCAGTTTTAGCGGGGGGGCCTCGGTTCTGGAGCTGTTTTTT. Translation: CASSFSGGASVLELFF.

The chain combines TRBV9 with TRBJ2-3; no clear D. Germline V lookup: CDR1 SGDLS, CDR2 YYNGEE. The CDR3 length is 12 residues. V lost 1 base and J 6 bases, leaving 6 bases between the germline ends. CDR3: CASSVQEDTQYF. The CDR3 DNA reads TGTGCCAGCAGCGTACAGGAGGATACGCAGTATTTT.

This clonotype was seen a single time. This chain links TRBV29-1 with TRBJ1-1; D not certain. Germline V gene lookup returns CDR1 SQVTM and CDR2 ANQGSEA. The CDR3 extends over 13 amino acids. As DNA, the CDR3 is TGCAGTGCCCGGGTGGGCATGAACACTGAAGCTTTCTTT. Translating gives CSARVGMNTEAFF.

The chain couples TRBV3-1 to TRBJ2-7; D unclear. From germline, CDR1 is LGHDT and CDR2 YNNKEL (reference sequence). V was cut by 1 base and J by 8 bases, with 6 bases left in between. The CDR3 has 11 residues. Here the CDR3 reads CASSQGRKQYF. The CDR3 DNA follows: TGTGCCAGCAGCCAAGGACGGAAGCAGTACTTC.

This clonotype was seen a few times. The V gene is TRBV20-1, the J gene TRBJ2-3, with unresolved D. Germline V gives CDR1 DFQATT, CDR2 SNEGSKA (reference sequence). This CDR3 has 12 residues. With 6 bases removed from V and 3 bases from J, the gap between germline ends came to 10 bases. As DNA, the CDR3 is TGCAGTGCCGCACTACCAACAGATACGCAGTATTTT. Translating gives CSAALPTDTQYF.

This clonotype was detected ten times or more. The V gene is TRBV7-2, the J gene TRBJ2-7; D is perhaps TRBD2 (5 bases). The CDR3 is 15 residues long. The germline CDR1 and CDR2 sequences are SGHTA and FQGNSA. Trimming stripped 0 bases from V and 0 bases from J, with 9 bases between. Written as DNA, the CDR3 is TGTGCCAGCAGCTTAGCGCCTCTAGCCTCCTACGAGCAGTACTTC. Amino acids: CASSLAPLASYEQYF.

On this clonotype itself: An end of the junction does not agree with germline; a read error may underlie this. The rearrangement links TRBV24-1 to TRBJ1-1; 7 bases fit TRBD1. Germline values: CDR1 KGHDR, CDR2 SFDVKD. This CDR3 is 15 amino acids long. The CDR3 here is CTTSSPRQGDTEAFF. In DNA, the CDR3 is TGTACCACCAGTTCGCCGAGGCAGGGGGATACTGAAGCTTTCTTT.

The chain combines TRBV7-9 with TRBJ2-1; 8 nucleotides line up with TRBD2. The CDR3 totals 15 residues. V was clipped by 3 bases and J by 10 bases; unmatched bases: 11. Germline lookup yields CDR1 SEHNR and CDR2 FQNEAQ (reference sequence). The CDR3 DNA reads TGTGCCAGCAGCTTGGGCCGGCTAGCGGGCGACGAGCAGTTCTTC. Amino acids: CASSLGRLAGDEQFF.

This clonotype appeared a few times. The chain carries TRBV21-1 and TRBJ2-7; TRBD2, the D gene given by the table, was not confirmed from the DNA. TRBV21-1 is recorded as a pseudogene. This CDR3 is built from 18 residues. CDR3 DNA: TGTGCCAGCAGCAAAGTCGGTACTGGGCGGGAGAGACCCTACGAGCAGTACTTC. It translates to CASSKVGTGRERPYEQYF.

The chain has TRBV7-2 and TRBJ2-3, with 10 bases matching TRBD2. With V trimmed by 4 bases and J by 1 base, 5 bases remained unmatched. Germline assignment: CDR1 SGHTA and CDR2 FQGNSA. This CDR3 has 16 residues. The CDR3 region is CASSSLAGEGTDTQYF. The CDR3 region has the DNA TGTGCCAGCAGCTCGCTAGCGGGAGAGGGCACAGATACGCAGTATTTT. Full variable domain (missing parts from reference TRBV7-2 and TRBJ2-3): GAGVSQSPSNKVTEKGKDVELRCDPISGHTALYWYRQSLGQGLEFLIYFQGNSAPDKSGLPSDRFSAERTGGSVSTLTIQRTQQEDSAVYLCASSSLAGEGTDTQYFGPGTRLTVL.